This paragraph reports one T cell receptor beta chain. This sample stems from a study of T cell changes during pregnancy in multiple sclerosis. Repertoires were generated with immunoSEQ multiplex PCR, while TCRdb's copy carries only in-frame clones and drops some. The data show some 70,000 clones, more than 85% seen once. The source is a female donor with multiple sclerosis, enrolled in a pregnancy study. The source was peripheral blood, collected in the first trimester of pregnancy.

CDR3 region: CASSSSLAGSYEQYF. In DNA, the CDR3 is TGTGCCAGCAGTTCGTCACTAGCGGGCTCCTACGAGCAGTACTTC. The J gene is TRBJ2-7, the V gene TRBV6-6; 9 nucleotides align to TRBD2. The germline gives CDR1 MNHNY, CDR2 SVGAGI (reference sequence). This CDR3 has 15 residues. Trimming cost V 4 bases and J 0 bases; bases outside gene matches: 4.